The present T cell receptor (beta chain) was sequenced within a study of cytomegalovirus exposure and HLA in healthy donors. Study-level results: It emerged from a later analysis that several of the most significant clusters appeared to be linked to common viral pathogens.

Germline CDR1 SQVTM, CDR2 ANQGSEA. The trim removed 6 bases at V and 0 bases at J, leaving 8 bases unmatched. The length of the CDR3 is 16 residues. PCR was performed using 60 Vbeta and 13 Jbeta primers. Sequenced by immunoSEQ multiplex PCR; TCRdb stores in-frame clones only, minus some. The data hold around 110,000 clones, with 81% observed a single time. To note about this clone: Its antigen is not known.

This TCR was recovered from a young woman in good health and CMV-seronegative. The specimen was PBMCs. The rearrangement links TRBV29-1 to TRBJ2-1, with TRBD2 matching over 10 bases. The CDR3 here is CSVPGLAQSSYNEQFF. The CDR3 DNA reads TGCAGCGTCCCGGGACTAGCGCAGAGCTCCTACAATGAGCAGTTCTTC.